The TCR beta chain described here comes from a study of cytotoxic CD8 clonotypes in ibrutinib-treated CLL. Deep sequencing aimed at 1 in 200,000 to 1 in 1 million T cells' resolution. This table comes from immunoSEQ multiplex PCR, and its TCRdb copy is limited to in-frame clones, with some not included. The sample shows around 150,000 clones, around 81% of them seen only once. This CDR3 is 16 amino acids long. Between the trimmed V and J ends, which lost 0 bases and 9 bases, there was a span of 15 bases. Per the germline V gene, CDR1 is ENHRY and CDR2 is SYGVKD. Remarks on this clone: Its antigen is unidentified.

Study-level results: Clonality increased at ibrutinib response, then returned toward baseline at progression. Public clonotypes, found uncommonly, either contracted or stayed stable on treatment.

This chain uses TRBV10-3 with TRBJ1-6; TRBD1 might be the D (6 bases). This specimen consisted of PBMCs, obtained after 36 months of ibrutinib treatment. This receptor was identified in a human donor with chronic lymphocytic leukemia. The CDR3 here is CAISESGSPRGSPLHF. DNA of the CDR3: TGTGCCATCAGTGAGTCCGGCAGCCCCAGGGGTTCACCCCTCCACTTT.